Listed below are T cell receptor beta chains from one sample, sequenced in a study of cytomegalovirus exposure and HLA in healthy donors. Profiling relied on immunoSEQ multiplex PCR, and the TCRdb table lists in-frame clones only, not all of them. Here the sample spans fewer than 130,000 clones, 74% being singletons. The sample taken for sequencing was PBMCs. These receptor sequences come from a man aged 50-59 years in good health and CMV-seropositive. Both conserved end residues are part of each CDR3. A D gene is named only where the DNA matches it firmly. Only part of the rows carry a size: once, few, many, or a class if the clone is expanded.

>TRBD1|TRBJ1-1|TRBV9|.
TGTGCCAGCACTCCGGGCAGGGGGCAGACTGAAGCTTTCTTT
CASTPGRGQTEAFF
>.|TRBJ2-7|TRBV7-9|.
TGTGCCAGCAGCTTCCCCTTGGGGTTTCGGACAGATAAAGACGACGAGCAGTACTTC
CASSFPLGFRTDKDDEQYF
>.|TRBJ2-7|TRBV15|.
TGTGCCACCAGCAGAGATGCGACAATCTACGAGCAGTACTTC
CATSRDATIYEQYF
>TRBD1|TRBJ1-2|TRBV10-1|.
TGCGCCAGCAGTCGGGACAGGGTATGGGGCTACACCTTC
CASSRDRVWGYTF
>.|TRBJ2-2|TRBV11-3|.
TGTGCCAGCAGCTTAACAGGGCTCGGGGGGACCGGGGAGCTGTTTTTT
CASSLTGLGGTGELFF
>TRBD2|TRBJ2-7|TRBV11-2|.
TGTGCCAGCAGCTCGACCGGGACTAGCGGGAGCGAGCAGTACTTC
CASSSTGTSGSEQYF
>TRBD1|TRBJ1-2|TRBV28|.
TGTGCCAGCACCACGGGACAGAGTGGCTACACCTTC
CASTTGQSGYTF
>TRBD1|TRBJ2-5|TRBV7-6|once
TGTGCCAGCAGCACAACAGGGGGCCAAGAGACCCAGTACTTC
CASSTTGGQETQYF
>TRBD1|TRBJ2-1|TRBV5-3|.
TGTGCCAGAAGCTTCGAGACAGGGATGGGATACAATGAGCAGTTCTTC
CARSFETGMGYNEQFF
>.|TRBJ2-7|TRBV6-1|once
TGTGCCAGCAGTGTAACAGGGCTCACCTACGAGCAGTACTTC
CASSVTGLTYEQYF
>.|TRBJ1-2|TRBV10-3|.
TGTGCCATCAGTGAGGAGGAGGCCCATGGCTACACCTTC
CAISEEEAHGYTF
>.|TRBJ1-2|TRBV2|.
TGTGCCAGTACCGGGACTTCCTATGGCTACACCTTC
CASTGTSYGYTF
>.|TRBJ2-7|TRBV5-1|.
TGCGCCAGCAGCCAAGGGGGATTCTACGAGCAGTACTTC
CASSQGGFYEQYF
>.|TRBJ2-7|TRBV5-4|.
TGTGCCAGCGGCACAGGGCCCAGCTCCTACGAGCAGTACTTC
CASGTGPSSYEQYF
>TRBD1|TRBJ2-2|TRBV6-6|once
TGTGCCAGCAGTTCTCGGGACAGGGGACGAACCGGGGAGCTGTTTTTT
CASSSRDRGRTGELFF
>.|TRBJ2-7|TRBV18|.
TGTGCCAGCTCGCAACTAGAAGGGTACGAGCAGTACTTC
CASSQLEGYEQYF
>.|TRBJ1-3|TRBV7-6|.
TGTGCCAGCAGCTCTACGGGGGTAATGAAAGGAAACACCATATATTTT
CASSSTGVMKGNTIYF
>TRBD2|TRBJ2-1|TRBV19|.
TGTGCCAGTAGAGAGGCTTGGACTAGCGGGACATACAATGAGCAGTTCTTC
CASREAWTSGTYNEQFF
>TRBD2|TRBJ2-2|TRBV5-4|.
TGTGCCAGCAGCTTGCCTCTAGCGGACACCGGGGAGCTGTTTTTT
CASSLPLADTGELFF
>.|TRBJ1-1|TRBV7-8|.
TGTGCCAGCAGCTCGAGGAACTTCCCGAACACTGAAGCTTTCTTT
CASSSRNFPNTEAFF
>TRBD1|TRBJ2-3|TRBV10-3|.
TGTGCCATCAGTGAGTCGATGGGACAGCTCACAGATACGCAGTATTTT
CAISESMGQLTDTQYF
>TRBD1|TRBJ1-3|TRBV29-1|.
TGCAGCGCCCGGACAGGGGGAACTGGAAACACCATATATTTT
CSARTGGTGNTIYF
>TRBD2|TRBJ2-1|TRBV5-4|.
TGTGCCAGCAGCTCCTTCGCGGGGGGGGGTAATGAGCAGTTCTTC
CASSSFAGGGNEQFF
>.|TRBJ1-1|TRBV19|few
TGTGCCAGTAGTCCCCACAGGGAGAGATGGATGGTCACTGAAGCTTTCTTT
CASSPHRERWMVTEAFF
>TRBD1|TRBJ1-2|TRBV5-5|.
TGTGCCAGCAGCTTTATCGGACAGGGGAACGGCTACACCTTC
CASSFIGQGNGYTF
>.|TRBJ1-6|TRBV12-5|.
TGTGCTAGTGGTTTCATTGCGGGAGGCTATAATTCACCCCTCCACTTT
CASGFIAGGYNSPLHF
>TRBD1|TRBJ2-2|TRBV5-1|few
TGCGCCAGCAGCCTGACCGGGACAGTGAACACCGGGGAGCTGTTTTTT
CASSLTGTVNTGELFF
>.|TRBJ2-1|TRBV5-4|.
TGTGCCAGCAGCCATGAGCGAGGCGGGAATGAGCAGTTCTTC
CASSHERGGNEQFF
>.|TRBJ1-3|TRBV6-6|.
TGTGCCAGCAGTTACGGGAGCAGAAGCTCTGGAAACACCATATATTTT
CASSYGSRSSGNTIYF
>TRBD1|TRBJ1-2|TRBV19|.
TGTGCCAGTACCATGGGGACAAGACAGGGATACTATGGCTACACCTTC
CASTMGTRQGYYGYTF
>.|TRBJ2-3|TRBV7-8|.
TGTGCCAGCAGCCGGGTAGGAAGGCCAGCGCAGTATTTT
CASSRVGRPAQYF
>TRBD2|TRBJ2-1|TRBV19|.
TGTGCCAGTAGTATAATAGGTGGGACTAGCCAGCAGCCCTACAATGAGCAGTTCTTC
CASSIIGGTSQQPYNEQFF
>TRBD1|TRBJ1-4|TRBV25-1|.
TGTGCCAGCAGTCTGGACAGGGGGCGATTGGATGAAAAACTGTTTTTT
CASSLDRGRLDEKLFF
>TRBD2|TRBJ2-7|TRBV5-5|few
TGTGCCAGCAGCCCACGTAGCGGGTTCTCCTACGAGCAGTACTTC
CASSPRSGFSYEQYF
>.|TRBJ1-2|TRBV5-5|.
TGTGCCAGCAGCTTGGTCGAGGCTAACTATGGCTACACCTTC
CASSLVEANYGYTF
>.|TRBJ1-6|TRBV20-1|.
TGCAGTGCTAGGAGCGAGCCCCTCCACTTT
CSARSEPLHF
>.|TRBJ1-1|TRBV5-6|.
TGTGCCAGCAGCTTGGGGGCGGGAACTGAAGCTTTCTTT
CASSLGAGTEAFF
>.|TRBJ1-2|TRBV2|.
TGTGCCAGCAGTGTGTCCAAGGGGACTTCATATGGCTACACCTTC
CASSVSKGTSYGYTF
>TRBD1|TRBJ2-7|TRBV19|.
TGTGCCAGTAGTATCGCGGGACAGGCCCTTTACGAGCAGTACTTC
CASSIAGQALYEQYF
>.|TRBJ1-6|TRBV6-6|.
TGTGCCAGCAGTTACTCACCGATAAGGGGACCCCTCCACTTT
CASSYSPIRGPLHF
>.|TRBJ2-7|TRBV2|once
TGTGCCAGCAACGGTGGAGGGCGCCCCTACGAGCAGTACTTC
CASNGGGRPYEQYF
>.|TRBJ1-2|TRBV7-5|.
TGTGCCAGAAGCTTGAGCGGATATGGCTACACCTTC
CARSLSGYGYTF